This record looks at one T cell receptor beta chain sequence and its context. Germline V gives CDR1 DFQATT, CDR2 SNEGSKA (reference sequence). The V and J ends lost 3 bases and 2 bases, in that order; junction bases with no gene match: 15. CDR3 length equals 17 residues. This table comes from immunoSEQ multiplex PCR, and its TCRdb copy is limited to in-frame clones, with some not included. Of 200,000 to 250,000 clones in the sample, about 86% were seen once. These data originate in a study of blood T cell repertoires in COVID-19. Participant age was roughly 18 to 89 years, and participants resided in approximately 24 US areas.

This clonotype originated in a woman aged 45-60 years in a cohort exposed to, infected with or recovered from COVID-19 (not recorded which). Sequencing used PBMCs or T cells enriched from blood (not recorded which). The J gene is TRBJ2-7, the V gene TRBV20-1; 8 bases line up with TRBD2. The chain's CDR3 is CSASSPPRGGTTYEQYF. CDR3 DNA sequence: TGCAGTGCTAGTAGCCCGCCCCGCGGGGGGACGACCTACGAGCAGTACTTC.